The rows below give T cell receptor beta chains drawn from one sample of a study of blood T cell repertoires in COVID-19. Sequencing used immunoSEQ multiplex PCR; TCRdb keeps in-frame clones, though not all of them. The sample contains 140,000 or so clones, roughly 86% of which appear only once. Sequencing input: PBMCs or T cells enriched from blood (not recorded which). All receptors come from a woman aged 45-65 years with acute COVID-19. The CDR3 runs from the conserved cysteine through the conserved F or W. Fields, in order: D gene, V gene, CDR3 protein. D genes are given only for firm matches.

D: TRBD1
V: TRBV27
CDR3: CASSLQRDRARTEAFF

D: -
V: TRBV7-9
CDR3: CASSLQGHEQYF

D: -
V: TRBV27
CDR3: CASSLPGLGRNEQFF

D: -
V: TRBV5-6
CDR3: CASRPNAGAEQYF

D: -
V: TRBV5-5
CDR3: CASSLKIKNTEAFF

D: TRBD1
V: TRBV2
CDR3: CASSDRTGLTGTDTQYF

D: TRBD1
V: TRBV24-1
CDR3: CATRQGTNEKLFF

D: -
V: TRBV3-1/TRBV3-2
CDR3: CASSQRRYEQYF

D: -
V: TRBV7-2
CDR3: CASSLGGPSRRETQYF

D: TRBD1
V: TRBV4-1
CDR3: CASSQERGGLNTEAFF

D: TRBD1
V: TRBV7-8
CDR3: CASSSSQGPRGYGYTF

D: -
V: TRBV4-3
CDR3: CASSPATLQGNYGYTF

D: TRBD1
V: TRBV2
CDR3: CASRAQGALGYGYTF

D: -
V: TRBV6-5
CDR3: CASSYSGGWGYEQYF

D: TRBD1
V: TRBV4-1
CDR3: CASSQGDRDRGRRAFF

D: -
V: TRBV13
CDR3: CASSRRGTFDGYTF

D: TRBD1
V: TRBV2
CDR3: CASSRDSTEAFF

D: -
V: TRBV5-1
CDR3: CASSWTGGTNTEAFF

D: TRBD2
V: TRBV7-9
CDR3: CASSPGRLANPTYEQYF

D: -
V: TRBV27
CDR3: CASSLGLEQFF

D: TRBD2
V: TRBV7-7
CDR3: CASSLSFGTRETQYF

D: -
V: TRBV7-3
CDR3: CASSAIQGLGGYTF

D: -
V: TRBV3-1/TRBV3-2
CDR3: CASSRGKGNGYTF

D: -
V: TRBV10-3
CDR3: CAIRENRVTEAFF

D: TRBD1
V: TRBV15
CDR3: CATSRPEKGAYQPQHF

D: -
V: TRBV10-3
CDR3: CAISQGRSETQYF

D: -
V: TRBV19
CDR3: CASSPSPRGGEKLFF

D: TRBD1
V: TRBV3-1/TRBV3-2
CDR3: CASSQEEGGKLTF

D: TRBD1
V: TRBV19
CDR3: CASAATGGARYEQYF

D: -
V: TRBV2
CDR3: CASSDRGPISAATGELFF

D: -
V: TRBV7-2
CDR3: CASSSGKDKTGYTF